These 18 T cell receptor beta chains came from one sample sequenced in a study of T cell responses to AZD1222 COVID-19 vaccine. Sequencing used immunoSEQ multiplex PCR; TCRdb keeps in-frame clones, though not all of them. The sample comprises over 100,000 clones, about nine tenths of which are singletons, and less than 9% rests with the top ten. The sequenced sample was peripheral blood, obtained on day 0 of AZD1222 vaccination. Receptor source: an adult in good health.

This sequence joins TRBV5-1 and TRBJ1-5, with 7 nucleotides matching TRBD1. Germline loops: CDR1 SGHRS, CDR2 YFSETQ. There are 15 residues in the CDR3. V was clipped by 0 bases and J by 6 bases; unmatched bases: 6. For the CDR3, the DNA is TGCGCCAGCAGCTTGGAAGGGGGCTGGGGTCAGCCCCAGCATTTT. Protein sequence: CASSLEGGWGQPQHF. The whole variable domain, remainder taken from reference TRBV5-1 and TRBJ1-5, is KAGVTQTPRYLIKTRGQQVTLSCSPISGHRSVSWYQQTPGQGLQFLFEYFSETQRNKGNFPGRFSGRQFSNSRSEMNVSTLELGDSALYLCASSLEGGWGQPQHFGDGTRLSIL.

The table lists this clone with a count of one. This chain links TRBV4-1 with TRBJ1-3; no definite D call. Germline V gives CDR1 MGHRA, CDR2 YSYEKL. The CDR3 consists of 11 residues. Trimming pared 0 bases from V and 6 bases from J, leaving 0 bases between. The CDR3 DNA reads TGCGCCAGCAGCCAAGAAAACACCATATATTTT. Amino acid sequence: CASSQENTIYF.

The chain recombines TRBV11-2 with TRBJ2-7; 9 bases agree with TRBD2. Looked up from germline, CDR1 is SGHAT and CDR2 is FQNNGV. CDR3 length: 15 amino acids. Trimming cost V 4 bases and J 2 bases; bases outside gene matches: 6. CDR3 loop: CASSWGTSPPYEQYF. The CDR3 DNA reads as TGTGCCAGCAGCTGGGGGACTAGCCCTCCCTACGAGCAGTACTTC.

This chain links TRBV4-3 with TRBJ1-5; maybe TRBD1 (5 bases). Looked up from germline, CDR1 is LGHNA and CDR2 is YSLEER. V shed 0 bases and J shed 4 bases, with 10 bases lying between them. The CDR3 loop spans 15 amino acids. The CDR3 DNA is TGCGCCAGCAGCCAAGATAGAGGGGAAAATCAGCCCCAGCATTTT. Translating it yields CASSQDRGENQPQHF.

This clone was recorded once. The V gene is TRBV19, the J gene TRBJ2-7, with 8 nucleotides matching TRBD1. J was trimmed by 0 bases and V by 5 bases; bases with no gene match: 9. The CDR3 has 16 amino acids. Germline V gene sequence: CDR1 LNHDA, CDR2 SQIVND (reference sequence). The CDR3 loop is CASSGQGGTVSYEQYF. CDR3 DNA sequence: TGTGCCAGTAGTGGACAGGGTGGGACAGTCTCCTACGAGCAGTACTTC.

The chain employs TRBV9 and TRBJ1-2; D is uncertain. Deletions cut 3 bases from V and 8 bases from J, with 11 bases between. Germline V gene data show CDR1 as SGDLS and CDR2 as YYNGEE. The CDR3 is 12 amino acids. CDR3 in amino acids: CASSDESVGYTF. The CDR3 DNA is TGTGCCAGCAGCGACGAGTCCGTAGGCTACACCTTC. Using reference TRBV9 and TRBJ1-2 for the parts outside the CDR3, the full variable domain is DSGVTQTPKHLITATGQRVTLRCSPRSGDLSVYWYQQSLDQGLQFLIQYYNGEERAKGNILERFSAQQFPDLHSELNLSSLELGDSALYFCASSDESVGYTFGSGTRLTVV.

The count of this clone is one. The gene calls are TRBV19 and TRBJ1-2; D unresolved. The CDR3 is 13 amino acids. Germline lookup yields CDR1 LNHDA and CDR2 SQIVND (reference sequence). V lost 5 bases to trimming and J lost 8 bases, with 15 bases between them. The CDR3 bases are TGTGCCAGTAGTCCCCGGGCCTCTTGGGGCTACACCTTC. Translating gives CASSPRASWGYTF.

This rearrangement joins TRBV9 to TRBJ2-7; the D call may be TRBD1 or TRBD2 (5 bases each). The germline gives CDR1 SGDLS, CDR2 YYNGEE. The V and J ends lost 4 bases and 1 base respectively, with 9 bases between them. The CDR3 is 13 residues long. CDR3 nucleotide sequence: TGTGCCAGCAGCCAGTGGGGGTCCTACGAGCAGTACTTC. It encodes CASSQWGSYEQYF. The full variable domain, rest sourced from reference TRBV9 and TRBJ2-7, is DSGVTQTPKHLITATGQRVTLRCSPRSGDLSVYWYQQSLDQGLQFLIQYYNGEERAKGNILERFSAQQFPDLHSELNLSSLELGDSALYFCASSQWGSYEQYFGPGTRLTVT.

The chain carries TRBV13 and TRBJ2-7, with a weak D call TRBD1 (6 bases). The V and J ends lost 2 bases and 6 bases respectively, with 17 bases between them. This CDR3 comprises 15 residues. Germline V gene data show CDR1 as PRHDT and CDR2 as FYEKMQ (reference sequence). The CDR3 DNA reads TGTGCCAGCAGCTTAAGCCTCAGTGTGGGGGCCGAGCAGTACTTC. Translation gives CASSLSLSVGAEQYF.

This chain connects TRBV7-2 to TRBJ1-5; D ambiguous. Germline CDR1 is SGHTA and CDR2 is FQGNSA. The length of the CDR3 is 13 residues. Trimming left V 2 bases short and J 2 bases short, with 4 bases between. Here the CDR3 reads CASSLQGNQPQHF. For the CDR3, the DNA is TGTGCCAGCAGCTTACAAGGCAATCAGCCCCAGCATTTT.

This chain uses TRBV7-9 with TRBJ1-3; 9 nucleotides align to TRBD1. Germline CDR1 SEHNR, CDR2 FQNEAQ (reference sequence). The junction had 2 bases not matched to a gene; V was cut back by 3 bases and J by 5 bases. CDR3 length equals 14 residues. Here the CDR3 reads CASSFGTGRNTIYF. CDR3 nucleotides: TGTGCCAGCAGCTTCGGGACAGGGAGAAACACCATATATTTT.

The chain combines TRBV6-1 with TRBJ1-1, with a tentative D call TRBD1 (5 bases). V was cut by 3 bases and J by 2 bases, with 13 bases left in between. Germline V lookup: CDR1 MNHNS, CDR2 SASEGT. The CDR3 is 15 residues long. The CDR3 protein is CASSEGLHLNTEAFF. The CDR3 nucleotides read TGTGCCAGCAGTGAGGGGCTACACCTTAACACTGAAGCTTTCTTT.

The gene calls are TRBV2 and TRBJ1-4; TRBD1 matches at 8 bases. The CDR3 spans 13 residues. V was clipped by 7 bases and J by 7 bases; unmatched bases: 5. The germline V gene has CDR1 SNHLY and CDR2 FYNNEI. The CDR3 protein is CASIRTGLEKLFF. Written as DNA, the CDR3 is TGTGCCAGCATACGGACAGGGCTTGAAAAACTGTTTTTT.

The CDR3 here is CASSLLGLNEKLFF. The CDR3 DNA is TGTGCCAGCAGCCTACTGGGGCTGAACGAAAAACTGTTTTTT. The V gene is TRBV7-9, the J gene TRBJ1-4, with D possibly matching TRBD1 (5 bases). CDR3 length: 14 amino acids. Germline CDR1 reads SEHNR; CDR2 reads FQNEAQ (reference sequence). Between the trimmed V and J ends, which lost 5 bases and 8 bases, there was a span of 15 bases. The whole variable domain, filled in from reference TRBV7-9 and TRBJ1-4, reads DTGVSQNPRHKITKRGQNVTFRCDPISEHNRLYWYRQTLGQGPEFLTYFQNEAQLEKSRLLSDRFSAERPKGSFSTLEIQRTEQGDSAMYLCASSLLGLNEKLFFGSGTQLSVL.

V and J are TRBV28 and TRBJ2-2, with 8 bases aligning to TRBD1. CDR1 is MDHEN and CDR2 is SYDVKM in the germline V gene. This CDR3 region has 17 residues. V was pared by 6 bases and J by 5 bases, with 14 bases of the junction left unmatched. CDR3 residues: CASRSSLGQGWTGELFF. The CDR3 DNA reads as TGTGCCAGCAGGTCCTCCCTTGGACAGGGTTGGACCGGGGAGCTGTTTTTT.

The rearrangement uses TRBV30 and TRBJ2-3; D not resolved. The CDR3 consists of 13 residues. Trimming took off 2 bases at V and 1 base at J, with 7 bases between the two ends. The germline V gene has CDR1 GTSNPN and CDR2 SVGIG (reference sequence). The CDR3 bases are TGTGCCTGGAGTAACGGAGGCACAGATACGCAGTATTTT. Translated: CAWSNGGTDTQYF. Variable domain in full (rest from reference TRBV30 and TRBJ2-3): SQTIHQWPATLVQPVGSPLSLECTVEGTSNPNLYWYRQAAGRGLQLLFYSVGIGQISSEVPQNLSASRPQDRQFILSSKKLLLSDSGFYLCAWSNGGTDTQYFGPGTRLTVL.

The chain combines TRBV19 with TRBJ2-1; perhaps TRBD1 as D (5 bases). Trimming cost V 4 bases and J 2 bases, with 9 bases left between them. The germline V gene encodes CDR1 LNHDA and CDR2 SQIVND (reference sequence). This CDR3 has 14 residues. The CDR3 coding sequence is TGTGCCAGTAGTAAACAGGCGGCCTACAATGAGCAGTTCTTC. Its translation is CASSKQAAYNEQFF.

The chain recombines TRBV30 with TRBJ2-1; no clear D. The CDR3 consists of 12 residues. The V end lost 2 bases, the J end lost 8 bases, and 10 bases lay between the germline ends. Germline CDR1 reads GTSNPN; CDR2 reads SVGIG (reference sequence). CDR3 in amino acids: CAWSLTHDEQFF. The CDR3 DNA is TGTGCCTGGAGTCTAACCCACGATGAGCAGTTCTTC.